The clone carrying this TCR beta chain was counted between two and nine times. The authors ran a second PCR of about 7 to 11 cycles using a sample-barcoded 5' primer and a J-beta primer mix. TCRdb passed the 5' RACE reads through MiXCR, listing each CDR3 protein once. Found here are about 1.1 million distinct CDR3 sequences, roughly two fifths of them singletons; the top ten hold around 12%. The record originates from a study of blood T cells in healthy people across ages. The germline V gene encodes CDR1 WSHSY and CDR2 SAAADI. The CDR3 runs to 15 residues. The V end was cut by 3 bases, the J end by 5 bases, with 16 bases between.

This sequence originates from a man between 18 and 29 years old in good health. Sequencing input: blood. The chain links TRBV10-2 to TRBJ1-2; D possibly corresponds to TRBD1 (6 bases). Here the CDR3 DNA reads TGCGCCAGCAGTGATCGTCAGGGGCTCGAATATGGCTACACCTTC. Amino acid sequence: CASSDRQGLEYGYTF.